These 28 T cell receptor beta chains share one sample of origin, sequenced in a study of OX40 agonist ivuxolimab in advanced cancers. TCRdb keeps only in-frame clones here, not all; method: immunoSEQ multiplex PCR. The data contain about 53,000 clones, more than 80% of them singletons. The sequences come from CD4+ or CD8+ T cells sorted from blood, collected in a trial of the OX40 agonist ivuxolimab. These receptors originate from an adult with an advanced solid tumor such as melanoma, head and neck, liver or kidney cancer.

The CDR3 DNA reads as TGTGCCAGCAGCTTCGGCGGGGGGGGCTCCTACAATGAGCAGTTCTTC. This translates into CASSFGGGGSYNEQFF. This rearrangement joins TRBV5-4 to TRBJ2-1; 9 bases fit TRBD2. The germline V gene has CDR1 SGHNT and CDR2 YYREEE (reference sequence). V dropped 2 bases and J dropped 0; count of bases not matched to a gene: 3. The length of the CDR3 is 16 residues.

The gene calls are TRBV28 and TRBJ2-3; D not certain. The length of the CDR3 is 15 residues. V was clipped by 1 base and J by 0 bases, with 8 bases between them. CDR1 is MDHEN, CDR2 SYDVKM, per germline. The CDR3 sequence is CASSLFGRSTDTQYF. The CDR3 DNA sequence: TGTGCCAGCAGTTTATTTGGCCGAAGCACAGATACGCAGTATTTT.

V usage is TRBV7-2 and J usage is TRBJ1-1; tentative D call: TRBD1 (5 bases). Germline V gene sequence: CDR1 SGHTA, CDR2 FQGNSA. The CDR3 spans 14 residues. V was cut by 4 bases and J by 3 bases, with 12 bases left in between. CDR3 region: CASSSPSRDTEAFF. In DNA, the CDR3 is TGTGCCAGCAGCTCCCCCAGCAGGGACACTGAAGCTTTCTTT.

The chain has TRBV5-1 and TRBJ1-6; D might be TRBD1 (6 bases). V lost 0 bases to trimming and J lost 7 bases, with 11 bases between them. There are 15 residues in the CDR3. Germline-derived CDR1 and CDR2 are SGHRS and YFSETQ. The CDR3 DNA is TGCGCCAGCAGCTTGGAAGGGGGTGGAAATTCACCCCTCCACTTT. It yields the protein CASSLEGGGNSPLHF.

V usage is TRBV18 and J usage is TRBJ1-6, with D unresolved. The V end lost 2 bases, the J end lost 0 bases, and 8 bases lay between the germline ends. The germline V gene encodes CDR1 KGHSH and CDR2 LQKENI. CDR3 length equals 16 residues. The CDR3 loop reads CASSPDQSSYNSPLHF. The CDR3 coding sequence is TGTGCCAGCTCACCAGACCAGAGCTCCTATAATTCACCCCTCCACTTT.

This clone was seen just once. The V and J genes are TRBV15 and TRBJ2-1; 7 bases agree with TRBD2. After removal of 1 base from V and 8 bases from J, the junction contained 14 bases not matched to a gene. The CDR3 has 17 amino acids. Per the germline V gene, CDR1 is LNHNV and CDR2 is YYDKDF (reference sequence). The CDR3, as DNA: TGTGCCACCAGCAGAGTCTCTTTCGCGGGAGACGCGGATGAGCAGTTCTTC. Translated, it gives CATSRVSFAGDADEQFF. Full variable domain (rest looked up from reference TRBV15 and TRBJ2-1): DAMVIQNPRYQVTQFGKPVTLSCSQTLNHNVMYWYQQKSSQAPKLLFHYYDKDFNNEADTPDNFQSRRPNTSFCFLDIRSPGLGDTAMYLCATSRVSFAGDADEQFFGPGTRLTVL.

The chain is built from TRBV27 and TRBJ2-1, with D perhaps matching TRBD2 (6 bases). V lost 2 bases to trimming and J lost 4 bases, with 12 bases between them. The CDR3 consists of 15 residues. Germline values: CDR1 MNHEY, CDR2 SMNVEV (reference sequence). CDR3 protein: CASSLGREGYNEQFF. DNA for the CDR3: TGTGCCAGCAGTTTAGGGCGGGAAGGATACAATGAGCAGTTCTTC.

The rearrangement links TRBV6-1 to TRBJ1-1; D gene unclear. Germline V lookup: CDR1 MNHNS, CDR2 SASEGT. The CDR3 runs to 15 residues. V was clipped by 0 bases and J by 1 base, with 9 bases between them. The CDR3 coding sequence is TGTGCCAGCAGTGAAGCCCTAGCCTGGAACACTGAAGCTTTCTTT. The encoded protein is CASSEALAWNTEAFF.

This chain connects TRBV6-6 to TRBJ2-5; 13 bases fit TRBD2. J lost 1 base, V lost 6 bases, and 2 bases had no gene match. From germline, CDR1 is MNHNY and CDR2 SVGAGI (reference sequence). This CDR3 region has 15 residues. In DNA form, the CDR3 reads TGTGCCAGCAGCCGACTAGCGGGGGGCCAAGAGACCCAGTACTTC. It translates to CASSRLAGGQETQYF.

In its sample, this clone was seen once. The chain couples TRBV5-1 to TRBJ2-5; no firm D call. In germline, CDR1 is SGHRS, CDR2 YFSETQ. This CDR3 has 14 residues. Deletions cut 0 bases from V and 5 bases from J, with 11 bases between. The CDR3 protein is CASSLALQVETQYF. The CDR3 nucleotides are TGCGCCAGCAGCTTGGCCTTACAAGTTGAGACCCAGTACTTC.

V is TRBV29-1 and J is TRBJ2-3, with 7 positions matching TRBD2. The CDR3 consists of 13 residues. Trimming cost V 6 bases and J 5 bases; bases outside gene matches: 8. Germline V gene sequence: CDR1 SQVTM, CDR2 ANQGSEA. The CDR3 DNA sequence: TGCAGCGTCATCGATAGCGGGCTAGATACGCAGTATTTT. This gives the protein CSVIDSGLDTQYF.

CDR3 loop: CASSIVEEKDGYTF. The CDR3 DNA follows: TGTGCCAGTAGTATAGTAGAGGAGAAAGATGGCTACACCTTC. V gene TRBV19 combines with J gene TRBJ1-2, with D unresolved. The CDR3 runs 14 residues. Looked up from germline, CDR1 is LNHDA and CDR2 is SQIVND (reference sequence). V gave up 1 base and J gave up 6 bases, with 12 bases separating them.

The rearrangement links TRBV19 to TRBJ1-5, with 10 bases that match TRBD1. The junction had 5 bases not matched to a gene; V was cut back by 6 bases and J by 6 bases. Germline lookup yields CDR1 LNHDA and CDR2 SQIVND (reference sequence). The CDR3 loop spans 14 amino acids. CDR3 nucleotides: TGTGCCAGTAGCTTGACAGGGGGCGGTCAGCCCCAGCATTTT. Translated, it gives CASSLTGGGQPQHF.

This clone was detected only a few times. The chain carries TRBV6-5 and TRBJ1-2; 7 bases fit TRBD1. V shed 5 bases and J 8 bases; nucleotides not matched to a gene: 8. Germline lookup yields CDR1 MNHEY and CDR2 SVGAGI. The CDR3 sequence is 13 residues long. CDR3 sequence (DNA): TGTGCCAGCAGTCTTGACAGGGTGGGAGGCTACACCTTC. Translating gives CASSLDRVGGYTF.

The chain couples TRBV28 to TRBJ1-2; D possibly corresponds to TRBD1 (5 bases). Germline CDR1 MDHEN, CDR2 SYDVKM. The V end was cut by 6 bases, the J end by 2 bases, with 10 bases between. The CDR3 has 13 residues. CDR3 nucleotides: TGTGCCAGCAGGGTCGGGGGGAACTATGGCTACACCTTC. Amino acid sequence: CASRVGGNYGYTF.

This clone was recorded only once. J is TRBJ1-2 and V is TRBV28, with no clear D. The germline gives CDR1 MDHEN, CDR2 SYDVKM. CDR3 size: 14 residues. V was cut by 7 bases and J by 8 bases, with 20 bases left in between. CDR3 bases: TGTGCCAGCACCACTCTAGGAGGGCCACGGGGCTACACCTTC. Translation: CASTTLGGPRGYTF.

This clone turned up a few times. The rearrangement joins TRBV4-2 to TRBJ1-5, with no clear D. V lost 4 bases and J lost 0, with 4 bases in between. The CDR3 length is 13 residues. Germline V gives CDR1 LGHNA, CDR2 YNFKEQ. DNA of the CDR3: TGTGCCAGCAGCCGTGATAGCAATCAGCCCCAGCATTTT. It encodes CASSRDSNQPQHF.

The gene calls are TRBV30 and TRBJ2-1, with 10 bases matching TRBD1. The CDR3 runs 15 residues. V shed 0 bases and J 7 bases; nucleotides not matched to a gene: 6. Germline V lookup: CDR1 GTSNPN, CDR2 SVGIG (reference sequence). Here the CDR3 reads CAWSVGTGVLNEQFF. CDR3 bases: TGTGCCTGGAGTGTAGGGACAGGGGTTTTGAATGAGCAGTTCTTC.

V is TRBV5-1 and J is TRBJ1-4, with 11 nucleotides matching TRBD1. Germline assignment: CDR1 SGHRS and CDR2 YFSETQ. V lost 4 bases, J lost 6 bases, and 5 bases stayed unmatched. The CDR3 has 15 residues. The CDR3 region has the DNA TGCGCCAGCAGCACCGGACAGGGGGCCGATGAAAAACTGTTTTTT. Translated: CASSTGQGADEKLFF. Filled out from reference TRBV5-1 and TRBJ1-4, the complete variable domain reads KAGVTQTPRYLIKTRGQQVTLSCSPISGHRSVSWYQQTPGQGLQFLFEYFSETQRNKGNFPGRFSGRQFSNSRSEMNVSTLELGDSALYLCASSTGQGADEKLFFGSGTQLSVL.

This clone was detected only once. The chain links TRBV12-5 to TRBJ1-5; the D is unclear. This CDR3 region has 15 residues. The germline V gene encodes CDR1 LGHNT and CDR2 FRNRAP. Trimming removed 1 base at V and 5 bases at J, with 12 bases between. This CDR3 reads CASGLDARVDQPQHF. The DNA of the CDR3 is TGTGCTAGTGGTTTGGATGCGAGGGTGGATCAGCCCCAGCATTTT.

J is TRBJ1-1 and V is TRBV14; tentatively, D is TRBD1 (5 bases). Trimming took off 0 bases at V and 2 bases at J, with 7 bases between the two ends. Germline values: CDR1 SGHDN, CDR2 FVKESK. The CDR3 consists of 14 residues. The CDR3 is CASSQDGTNTEAFF. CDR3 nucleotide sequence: TGTGCCAGCAGCCAAGATGGGACCAACACTGAAGCTTTCTTT. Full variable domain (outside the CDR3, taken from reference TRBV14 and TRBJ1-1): EAGVTQFPSHSVIEKGQTVTLRCDPISGHDNLYWYRRVMGKEIKFLLHFVKESKQDESGMPNNRFLAERTGGTYSTLKVQPAELEDSGVYFCASSQDGTNTEAFFGQGTRLTVV.

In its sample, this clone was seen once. The CDR3 DNA follows: TGTGCCTGGAAGAAGCGGGGGGGCCTTGGCTACGAGCAGTACTTC. This encodes CAWKKRGGLGYEQYF. The chain links TRBV30 to TRBJ2-7; 10 positions agree with TRBD2. V shed 4 bases and J 3 bases; nucleotides not matched to a gene: 9. The CDR3 runs to 15 residues. Germline CDR1 reads GTSNPN; CDR2 reads SVGIG (reference sequence).

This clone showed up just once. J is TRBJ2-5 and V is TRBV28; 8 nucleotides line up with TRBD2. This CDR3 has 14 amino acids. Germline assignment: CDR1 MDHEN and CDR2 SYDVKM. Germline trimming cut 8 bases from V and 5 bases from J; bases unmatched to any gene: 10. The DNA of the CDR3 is TGTGCCAGCCACGAAGCGGGAGTACGGGAGACCCAGTACTTC. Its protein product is CASHEAGVRETQYF.

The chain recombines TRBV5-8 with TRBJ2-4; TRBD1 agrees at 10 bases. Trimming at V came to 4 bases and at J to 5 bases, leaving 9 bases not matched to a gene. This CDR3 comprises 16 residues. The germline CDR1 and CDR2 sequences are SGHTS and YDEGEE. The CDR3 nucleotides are TGTGCCAGCAGCGTACCCGATGGGACAGGGGAAAACATTCAGTACTTC. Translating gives CASSVPDGTGENIQYF.

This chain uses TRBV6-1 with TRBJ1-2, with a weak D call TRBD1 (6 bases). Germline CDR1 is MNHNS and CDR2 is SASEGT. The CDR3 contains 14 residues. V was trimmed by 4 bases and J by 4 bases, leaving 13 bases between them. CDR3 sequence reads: CASSVIRGSYGYTF. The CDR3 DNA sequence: TGTGCCAGCAGTGTCATCAGGGGCAGCTATGGCTACACCTTC.

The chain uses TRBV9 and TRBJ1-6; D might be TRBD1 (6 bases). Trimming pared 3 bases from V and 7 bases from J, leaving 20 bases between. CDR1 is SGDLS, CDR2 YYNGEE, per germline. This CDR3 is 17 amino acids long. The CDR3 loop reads CASSGTQGIHSNSPLHF. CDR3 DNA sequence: TGTGCCAGCAGCGGGACCCAGGGGATTCACTCCAATTCACCCCTCCACTTT.

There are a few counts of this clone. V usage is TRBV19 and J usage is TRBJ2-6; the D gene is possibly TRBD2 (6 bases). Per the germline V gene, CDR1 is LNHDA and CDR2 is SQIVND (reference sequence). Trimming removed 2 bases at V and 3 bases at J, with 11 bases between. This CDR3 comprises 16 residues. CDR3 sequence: CASSISWGGGANVLTF. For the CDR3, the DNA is TGTGCCAGTAGTATAAGTTGGGGAGGTGGGGCCAACGTCCTGACTTTC.

The CDR3 bases are TGTGCCAGCAGCTCGGGGGGTTCCGCTAATGAAAAACTGTTTTTT. This codes for CASSSGGSANEKLFF. This chain links TRBV5-5 with TRBJ1-4, with a possible D match to TRBD1 (5 bases). Trimming removed 3 bases at V and 3 bases at J, with 12 bases between. This CDR3 spans 15 amino acids. In germline, CDR1 is SGHKS, CDR2 YYEKEE (reference sequence).